This T cell receptor beta chain comes out of a study of blood T cell repertoires in COVID-19. Whole-study context: There were acute and convalescent COVID-19 samples, and they came from the United States, Italy and Spain. PBMCs, B-cell-depleted T cells, or T cells provided the cDNA or gDNA that made up the material.

Under the authors' procedure: Nucleated cell number was recorded as an estimate derived from reference gene primer amplification. Repertoires were generated with immunoSEQ multiplex PCR, while TCRdb's copy carries only in-frame clones and drops some. V, J and clone size reflect that table, while D and trimming were determined from the DNA. The sample records under 200,000 clones, 86% being singletons. V gave up 3 bases and J gave up 0 bases, with 14 bases separating them. CDR3 length equals 17 residues. Germline CDR1 and CDR2: LGHNA and YSLEER. This clonotype was obtained from a man in his 70s with acute or convalescent COVID-19. The chain has TRBV4-3 and TRBJ2-2; TRBD1 might be the D (6 bases). Sequenced material: peripheral blood. Here the CDR3 DNA reads TGCGCCAGCAGCCACTTACAGGGCATCGCGAACACCGGGGAGCTGTTTTTT. Translated, it gives CASSHLQGIANTGELFF.